Listed below are T cell receptor beta chains from one sample, sequenced in a study of T cell changes during pregnancy in multiple sclerosis. Clones were sequenced by immunoSEQ multiplex PCR, and TCRdb holds only the in-frame ones, with some missing. The sample consists of 50,000 to 65,000 clones, under 95% of them appearing once. This sample comprised CD8+ T cells from peripheral blood mononuclear cells, obtained before pregnancy. The receptors were sampled from a female donor with multiple sclerosis, enrolled in a pregnancy study. Each CDR3 is given without its conserved first and last residue.

v_call: TRBV5-4
j_call: TRBJ2-3
cdr3_aa: ASSFPMAPGRTDTQY

v_call: TRBV6-6
j_call: TRBJ1-2
cdr3_aa: ASSYSTADLHT

v_call: TRBV4-1
j_call: TRBJ2-1
cdr3_aa: ASSQGHTFYNEQF

v_call: TRBV5-6
j_call: TRBJ2-5
cdr3_aa: ASSLVAGGGYQETQY

v_call: TRBV19
j_call: TRBJ2-3
cdr3_aa: ASSIQGFTDTQY

v_call: TRBV9
j_call: TRBJ1-4
cdr3_aa: ASSVGGGQATNEKLF

v_call: TRBV19
j_call: TRBJ2-2
cdr3_aa: ASKAGNTGELF

v_call: TRBV10-1
j_call: TRBJ2-7
cdr3_aa: ASPYPPNRAYEQY

v_call: TRBV7-2
j_call: TRBJ2-5
cdr3_aa: ASSSGTGFPETQY

v_call: TRBV11-2
j_call: TRBJ2-7
cdr3_aa: ASSLGAGEQY

v_call: TRBV6-6
j_call: TRBJ1-2
cdr3_aa: ASSYSREHT

v_call: TRBV29-1
j_call: TRBJ2-5
cdr3_aa: SVVPYPETQY

v_call: TRBV19
j_call: TRBJ2-3
cdr3_aa: ASSIVAGGTDTQY

v_call: TRBV7-9
j_call: TRBJ1-1
cdr3_aa: ASSPPGAEAF

v_call: TRBV19
j_call: TRBJ1-4
cdr3_aa: ASSDRDRGANEKLF

v_call: TRBV9
j_call: TRBJ2-1
cdr3_aa: ASSSPGLHEHEQF

v_call: TRBV4-2
j_call: TRBJ1-1
cdr3_aa: ASSQDPGQKDTEAF

v_call: TRBV29-1
j_call: TRBJ2-2
cdr3_aa: SVTTITGELF

v_call: TRBV7-2
j_call: TRBJ1-5
cdr3_aa: ASSPGGRSNQPQH

v_call: TRBV13
j_call: TRBJ2-7
cdr3_aa: ASSLAETGSVYEQY

v_call: TRBV7-3
j_call: TRBJ2-1
cdr3_aa: ASSPGQGADEQF

v_call: TRBV27
j_call: TRBJ1-2
cdr3_aa: ASSLTAGTGYGYT

v_call: TRBV19
j_call: TRBJ1-2
cdr3_aa: ASREWESLNYGYT

v_call: TRBV7-8
j_call: TRBJ2-7
cdr3_aa: ASIEVGQYEQY

v_call: TRBV2
j_call: TRBJ1-3
cdr3_aa: ASSQIGTDSGNTIY

v_call: TRBV15
j_call: TRBJ1-1
cdr3_aa: ATSSIGGNTEAF

v_call: TRBV4-3
j_call: TRBJ1-2
cdr3_aa: ASSQGGQPNYGYT

v_call: TRBV29-1
j_call: TRBJ2-1
cdr3_aa: SVQAGEQF

v_call: TRBV7-3
j_call: TRBJ2-2
cdr3_aa: ASSPLSNTGELF

v_call: TRBV6-5
j_call: TRBJ1-1
cdr3_aa: ASTREGVTEAF

v_call: TRBV19
j_call: TRBJ2-7
cdr3_aa: ASSPSARLSYEQY

v_call: TRBV5-8
j_call: TRBJ2-1
cdr3_aa: ASQDPYNEQF

v_call: TRBV30
j_call: TRBJ2-7
cdr3_aa: AWSLRWTGEY

v_call: TRBV5-4
j_call: TRBJ1-1
cdr3_aa: ASSEAPRGSTEAF

v_call: TRBV29-1
j_call: TRBJ2-3
cdr3_aa: SVDPRGADTDTQY

v_call: TRBV7-9
j_call: TRBJ2-3
cdr3_aa: ASSSPRDSYTASTDTQY

v_call: TRBV15
j_call: TRBJ1-2
cdr3_aa: ATSTTGAGYT

v_call: TRBV10-3
j_call: TRBJ1-1
cdr3_aa: AISERGSTEAF

v_call: TRBV19
j_call: TRBJ2-7
cdr3_aa: ASSTGGLYEQY

v_call: TRBV7-3
j_call: TRBJ2-3
cdr3_aa: ASSLAGGPADTQY

v_call: TRBV5-4
j_call: TRBJ2-2
cdr3_aa: ASSATGITGELF

v_call: TRBV9
j_call: TRBJ2-1
cdr3_aa: ASSVGAGPLDNEQF

v_call: TRBV5-6
j_call: TRBJ2-1
cdr3_aa: ASSLGLGSSYNEQF

v_call: TRBV29-1
j_call: TRBJ2-7
cdr3_aa: SVEFGTGGTEQY

v_call: TRBV10-3
j_call: TRBJ1-3
cdr3_aa: AIKPTGSPSGNTIY

v_call: TRBV25-1
j_call: TRBJ2-7
cdr3_aa: ASSGDSSYEQY

v_call: TRBV5-4
j_call: TRBJ2-5
cdr3_aa: ASSFASGEETQY